In its sample, the clone carrying this T cell receptor (beta chain) was seen many times. Antigen unknown. Germline trimming cut 1 base from V and 2 bases from J; bases unmatched to any gene: 9. The CDR3 is made up of 18 amino acids. In germline, CDR1 is LGHNA, CDR2 YNFKEQ. Library preparation (for TCRbeta) was performed with unique molecular identifiers. TCRdb itself ran the PCR reads through MiXCR, one entry per CDR3 protein. The profile shows 500,000 to 650,000 distinct CDR3 sequences, around 13% of them singletons. The data originate from a study of T-cell reconstitution after alpha-beta-depleted transplantation in children. Findings and limits, study-wide: Recipient T cells and thymic progenitors that survived were the source of the high TCRbeta diversity seen at day 60 in some patients. One year post-transplant, T-cell counts and diversity were largely derived from T cells produced anew. Several hundred expanded graft clones reportedly were the source of alpha-beta T cells about two months after transplant.

The input for sequencing was PBMCs, mostly from graft donor cells, taken 360 days after TCRalphabeta/CD19-depleted stem cell transplant. The J gene is TRBJ2-3, the V gene TRBV4-2; 10 nucleotides line up with TRBD2. The receptor's source is a male patient aged 10-17 years who had a stem cell transplant for acute myeloid leukemia, so the T cells may come from the graft donor. CDR3 bases: TGTGCCAGCAGCCAAGGTCTAGCGGGGGACCTTATCACAGATACGCAGTATTTT. Translating gives CASSQGLAGDLITDTQYF.